The next 5 T cell receptor beta chains were all read from a single sample in a study of T-cell memory formation after mild COVID-19. A single record per CDR3 protein comes from TCRdb applying MiXCR to the 5' RACE reads. Altogether 29,000 or so distinct CDR3 sequences are present, about 15% being singletons, with the ten largest covering 1.4%. Input material: PBMCs or a T cell subset sorted from them (not recorded which). These receptors were taken from an adult who had mild COVID-19 (a few samples of this study predate the infection). Cell type and time point are not known.

The chain uses TRBV5-1 and TRBJ2-1; 10 bases line up with TRBD2. The CDR3 loop spans 17 amino acids. Looked up from germline, CDR1 is SGHRS and CDR2 is YFSETQ. Trimming at V came to 4 bases and at J to 7 bases, leaving 14 bases not matched to a gene. The CDR3 loop reads CASSPQSPGLAKNEQFF. CDR3 DNA: TGCGCCAGCAGCCCCCAATCCCCGGGACTAGCGAAGAATGAGCAGTTCTTC.

This clonotype has at least ten counts. The chain has TRBV7-2 and TRBJ2-7; 8 positions agree with TRBD2. CDR3 length equals 15 residues. Germline trimming cut 3 bases from V and 2 bases from J; bases unmatched to any gene: 6. The germline V gene has CDR1 SGHTA and CDR2 FQGNSA. The DNA of the CDR3 is TGTGCCAGCAGCTTGAGTAGCGGGGCCCCCTACGAGCAGTACTTC. It yields the protein CASSLSSGAPYEQYF.

At least ten counts were recorded for this clonotype. The chain has TRBV12-3 or TRBV12-4 and TRBJ2-5, with TRBD2 as a possible D gene (6 bases). Trimming shortened V by 1 base and J by 0 bases, and 15 bases separated the two germline ends. There are 17 residues in the CDR3. CDR3 in DNA: TGTGCCAGCAGTTTAGGATCCGGGAGTCCCTACCAAGAGACCCAGTACTTC. This encodes CASSLGSGSPYQETQYF.

The sample holds a few counts of this clonotype. This sequence joins TRBV24-1 and TRBJ2-3; D not resolved. V was clipped by 1 base and J by 0 bases, with 7 bases between them. This CDR3 region has 15 residues. From germline, CDR1 is KGHDR and CDR2 SFDVKD. CDR3 in amino acids: CATSDFISSTDTQYF. The CDR3 DNA reads as TGTGCCACCAGTGATTTTATAAGTAGCACAGATACGCAGTATTTT.

This clonotype has ten or more counts. The V gene is TRBV5-1, the J gene TRBJ2-1; D is unresolved. CDR1 and CDR2 from the germline V gene are SGHRS and YFSETQ. The CDR3 is 15 residues long. V dropped 1 base and J dropped 2 bases, with 10 bases sitting between them. The CDR3 loop is CASSLSRSAYNEQFF. For the CDR3, the DNA is TGCGCCAGCAGCTTGTCACGATCTGCCTACAATGAGCAGTTCTTC.